A single T cell receptor (beta chain) is shown here with its context. One junction end disagrees with the germline gene, perhaps due to a read error. The data stem from a study of blood T cell repertoires in COVID-19. In the study overall: Collection of acute and convalescent COVID-19 samples took place in the United States, Italy and Spain. T cells, B-cell-depleted T cells, or PBMCs supplied cDNA or gDNA.

Sequenced by immunoSEQ multiplex PCR; TCRdb stores in-frame clones only, minus some. Of hundreds of thousands of clones in the sample, less than 85% are singletons; the top ten hold 1.9%. The CDR3 totals 11 residues. Looked up from germline, CDR1 is MGHDK and CDR2 is SYGVNS. The receptor was derived from a woman aged 25 to 45 who had been exposed to COVID-19. Sequenced: PBMCs or T cells enriched from blood (not recorded which). The chain joins TRBV25-1 to TRBJ1-2, with 10 bases matching TRBD1. CDR3 residues: CASSAGTGVLF. CDR3 nucleotides: TGTGCCAGCAGTGCCGGGACAGGGGTCCTCTTC.